Below, one T cell receptor (beta chain) is given with its context. What it recognizes is unknown. Germline CDR1 reads LGHDT; CDR2 reads YNNKEL (reference sequence). V lost 0 bases to trimming and J lost 1 base, with 12 bases between them. CDR3 length: 16 amino acids. RNA transcripts gave rise to amplified TCR beta CDR3 regions. TCR CDR3 underwent first-round RT-PCR with the HTBI primer set. TCRdb re-called the multiplex PCR reads with MiXCR, one entry per CDR3 protein. The profile shows 400,000 to 500,000 distinct CDR3 sequences, approximately 15% of them singletons. This sample stems from a study of T cells in Graves' hyperthyroidism and ophthalmopathy. Across the study: At the time of initial diagnosis and before any treatment, peripheral blood was collected. Study results and caveats: Most expanded thyroid clonotypes above 0.001 recurred in blood.

The hyperthyroidism was newly diagnosed and had lasted under 2 months; the patients were aged 18 to 65. Diagnosis relied on clinical symptoms, serum thyroxine and TRAb, thyroid ultrasound and orbital computed tomography. This TCR was recovered from a woman under 30 with Graves' hyperthyroidism. The chain has TRBV3-1 and TRBJ2-5; D not certain. What was sequenced was blood. CDR3 protein: CASSQELTRGQETQYF. DNA for the CDR3: TGTGCCAGCAGCCAAGAGCTGACGAGAGGCCAAGAGACCCAGTACTTC.